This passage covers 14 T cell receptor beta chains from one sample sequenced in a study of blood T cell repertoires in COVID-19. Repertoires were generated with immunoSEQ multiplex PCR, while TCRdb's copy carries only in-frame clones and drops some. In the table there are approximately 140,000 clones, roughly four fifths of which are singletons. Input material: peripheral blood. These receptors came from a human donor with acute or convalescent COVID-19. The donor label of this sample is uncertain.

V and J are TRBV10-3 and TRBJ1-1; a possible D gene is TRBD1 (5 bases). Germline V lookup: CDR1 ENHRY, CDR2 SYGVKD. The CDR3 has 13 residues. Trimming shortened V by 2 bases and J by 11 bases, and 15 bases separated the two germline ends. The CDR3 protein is CAISEGQDLRAFF. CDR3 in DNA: TGTGCCATCAGTGAGGGACAAGACTTACGGGCTTTCTTT.

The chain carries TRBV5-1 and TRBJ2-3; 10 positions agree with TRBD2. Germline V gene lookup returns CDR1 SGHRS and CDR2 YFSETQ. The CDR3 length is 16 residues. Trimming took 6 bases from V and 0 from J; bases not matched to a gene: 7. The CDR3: CASTYSGGPSTDTQYF. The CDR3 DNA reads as TGCGCCAGCACCTATAGCGGGGGGCCTAGCACAGATACGCAGTATTTT.

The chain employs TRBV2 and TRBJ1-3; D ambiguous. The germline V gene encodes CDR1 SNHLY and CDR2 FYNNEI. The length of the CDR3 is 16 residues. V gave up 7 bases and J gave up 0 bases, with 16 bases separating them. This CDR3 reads CASTNNGLISGNTIYF. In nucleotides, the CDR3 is TGTGCCAGCACTAATAATGGACTGATCTCTGGAAACACCATATATTTT.

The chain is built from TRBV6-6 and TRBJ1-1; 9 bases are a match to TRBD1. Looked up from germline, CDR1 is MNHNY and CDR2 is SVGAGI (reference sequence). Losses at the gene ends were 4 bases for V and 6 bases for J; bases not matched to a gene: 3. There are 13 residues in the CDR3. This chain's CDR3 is CASSSDRGAEAFF. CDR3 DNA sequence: TGTGCCAGCAGTTCCGACAGGGGGGCTGAAGCTTTCTTT.

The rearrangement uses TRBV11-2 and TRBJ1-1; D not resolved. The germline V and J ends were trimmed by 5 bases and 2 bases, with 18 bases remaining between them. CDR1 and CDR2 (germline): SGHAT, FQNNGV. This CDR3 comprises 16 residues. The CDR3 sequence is CASSPPSTTPNTEAFF. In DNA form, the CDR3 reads TGTGCCAGCAGCCCCCCCTCCACTACACCAAACACTGAAGCTTTCTTT.

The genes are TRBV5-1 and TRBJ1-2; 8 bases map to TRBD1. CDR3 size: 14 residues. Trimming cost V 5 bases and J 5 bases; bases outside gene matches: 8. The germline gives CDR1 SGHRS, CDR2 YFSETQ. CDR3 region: CASRQVTGAYGYTF. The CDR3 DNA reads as TGCGCCAGCAGGCAGGTGACAGGGGCGTATGGCTACACCTTC.

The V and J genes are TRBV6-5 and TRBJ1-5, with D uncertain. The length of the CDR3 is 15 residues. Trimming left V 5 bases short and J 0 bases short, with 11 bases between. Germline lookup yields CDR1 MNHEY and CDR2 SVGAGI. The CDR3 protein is CASSQLDTSNQPQHF. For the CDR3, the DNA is TGTGCCAGCAGTCAGCTTGACACTAGCAATCAGCCCCAGCATTTT.

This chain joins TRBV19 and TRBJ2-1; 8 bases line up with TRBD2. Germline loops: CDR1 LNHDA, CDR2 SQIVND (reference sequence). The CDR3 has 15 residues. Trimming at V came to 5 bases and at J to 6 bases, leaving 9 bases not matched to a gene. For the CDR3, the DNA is TGTGCCAGTAGTCCCCTTCGGGGGGGTTCCAATGAGCAGTTCTTC. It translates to CASSPLRGGSNEQFF.

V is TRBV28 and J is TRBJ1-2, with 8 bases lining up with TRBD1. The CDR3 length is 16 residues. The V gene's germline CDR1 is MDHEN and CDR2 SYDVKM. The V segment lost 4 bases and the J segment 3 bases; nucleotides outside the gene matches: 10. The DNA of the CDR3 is TGTGCCAGCAGTTCTAGTACCAGGGGGCGGGACTATGGCTACACCTTC. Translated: CASSSSTRGRDYGYTF.

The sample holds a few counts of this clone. DNA for the CDR3: TGTGCCTGGAGCAGCGGGGGGTCGGCCTACGAGCAGTACTTC. This translates into CAWSSGGSAYEQYF. The chain recombines TRBV30 with TRBJ2-7, with 9 bases matching TRBD2. The CDR3 covers 14 residues. Trimming at V came to 3 bases and at J to 2 bases, leaving 5 bases not matched to a gene. Germline V lookup: CDR1 GTSNPN, CDR2 SVGIG (reference sequence).

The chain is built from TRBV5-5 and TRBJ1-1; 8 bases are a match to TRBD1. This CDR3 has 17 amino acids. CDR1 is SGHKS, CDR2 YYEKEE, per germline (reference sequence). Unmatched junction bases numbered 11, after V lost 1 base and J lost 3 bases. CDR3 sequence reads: CASSLIGGQAFYTEAFF. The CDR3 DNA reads TGTGCCAGCAGCTTGATCGGGGGACAGGCGTTCTACACTGAAGCTTTCTTT.

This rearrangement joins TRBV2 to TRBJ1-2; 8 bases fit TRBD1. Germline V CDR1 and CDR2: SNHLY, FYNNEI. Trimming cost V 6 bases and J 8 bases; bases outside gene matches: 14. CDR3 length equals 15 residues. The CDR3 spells CASSLGRQGTSGYTF. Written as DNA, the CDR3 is TGTGCCAGCAGCTTGGGGAGACAGGGGACGAGCGGCTACACCTTC.

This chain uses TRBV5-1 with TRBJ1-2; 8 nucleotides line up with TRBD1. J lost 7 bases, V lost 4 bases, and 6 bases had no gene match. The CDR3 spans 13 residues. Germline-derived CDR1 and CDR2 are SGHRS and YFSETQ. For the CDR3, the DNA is TGCGCCAGCAGCCCAGGGGGCGCGGGTGGCTACACCTTC. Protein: CASSPGGAGGYTF.

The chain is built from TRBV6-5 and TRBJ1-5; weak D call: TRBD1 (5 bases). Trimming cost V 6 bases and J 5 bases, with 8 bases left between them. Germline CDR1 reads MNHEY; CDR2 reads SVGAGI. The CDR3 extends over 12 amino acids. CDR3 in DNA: TGTGCCAGCAGAGACAGCTATCAGCCCCAGCATTTT. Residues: CASRDSYQPQHF.